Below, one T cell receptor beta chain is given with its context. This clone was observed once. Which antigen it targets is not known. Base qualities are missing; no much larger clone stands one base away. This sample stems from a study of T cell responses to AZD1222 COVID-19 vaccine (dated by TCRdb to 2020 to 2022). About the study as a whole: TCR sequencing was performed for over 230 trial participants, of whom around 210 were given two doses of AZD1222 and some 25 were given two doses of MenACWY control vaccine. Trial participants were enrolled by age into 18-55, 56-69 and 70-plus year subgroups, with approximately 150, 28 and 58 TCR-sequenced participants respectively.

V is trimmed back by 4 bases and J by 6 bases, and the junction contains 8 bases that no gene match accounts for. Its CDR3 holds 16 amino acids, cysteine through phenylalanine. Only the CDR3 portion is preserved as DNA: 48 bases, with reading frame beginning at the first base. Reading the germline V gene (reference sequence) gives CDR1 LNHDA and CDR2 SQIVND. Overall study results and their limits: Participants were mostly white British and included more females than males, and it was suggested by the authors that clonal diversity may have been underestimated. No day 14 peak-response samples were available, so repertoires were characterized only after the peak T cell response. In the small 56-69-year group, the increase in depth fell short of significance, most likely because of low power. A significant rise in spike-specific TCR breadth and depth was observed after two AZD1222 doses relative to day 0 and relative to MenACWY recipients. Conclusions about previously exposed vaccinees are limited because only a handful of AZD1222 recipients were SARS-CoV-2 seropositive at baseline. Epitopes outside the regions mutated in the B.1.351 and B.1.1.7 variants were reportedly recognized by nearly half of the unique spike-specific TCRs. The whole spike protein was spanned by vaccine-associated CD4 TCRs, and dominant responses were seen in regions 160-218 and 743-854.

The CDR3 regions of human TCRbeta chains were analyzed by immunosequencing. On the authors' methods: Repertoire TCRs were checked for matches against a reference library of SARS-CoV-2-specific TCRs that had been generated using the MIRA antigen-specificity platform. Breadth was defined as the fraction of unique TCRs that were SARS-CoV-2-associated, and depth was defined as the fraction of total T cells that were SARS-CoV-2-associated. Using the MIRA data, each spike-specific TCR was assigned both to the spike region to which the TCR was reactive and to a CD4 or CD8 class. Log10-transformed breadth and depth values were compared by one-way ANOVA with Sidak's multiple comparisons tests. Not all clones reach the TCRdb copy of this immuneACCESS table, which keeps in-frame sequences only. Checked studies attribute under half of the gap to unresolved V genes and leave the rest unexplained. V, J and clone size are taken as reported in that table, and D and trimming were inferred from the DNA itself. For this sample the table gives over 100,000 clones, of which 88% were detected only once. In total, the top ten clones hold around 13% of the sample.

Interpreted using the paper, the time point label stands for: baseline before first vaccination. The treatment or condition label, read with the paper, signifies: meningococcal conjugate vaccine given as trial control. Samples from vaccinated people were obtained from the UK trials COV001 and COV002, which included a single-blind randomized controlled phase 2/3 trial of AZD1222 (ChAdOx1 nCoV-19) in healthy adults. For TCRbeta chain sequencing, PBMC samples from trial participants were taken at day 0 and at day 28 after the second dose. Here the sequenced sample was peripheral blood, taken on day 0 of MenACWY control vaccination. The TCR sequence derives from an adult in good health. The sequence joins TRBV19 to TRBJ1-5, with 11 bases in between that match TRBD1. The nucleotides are TGTGCCAGTAGTAGGGCCGGGACAGGGGGTATTCAGCCCCAGCATTTT. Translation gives CASSRAGTGGIQPQHF.